This paragraph covers one TCR beta chain sequence. These data come from a study of blood T cell repertoires in COVID-19. Germline V gives CDR1 LGHDT, CDR2 YNNKEL (reference sequence). This CDR3 is built from 16 residues. Trimming removed 3 bases from V and 3 bases from J; junction bases left unmatched: 9. TCRdb's table, derived via immunoSEQ multiplex PCR, lists solely in-frame clones and lacks some. The sample lists tens of thousands of clones; roughly 83% were seen once. V usage is TRBV3-1 (or the pseudogene TRBV3-2) and J usage is TRBJ2-7; 9 bases are a match to TRBD2. The clonotype was recovered from a woman older than 75 with acute or convalescent COVID-19. Sequenced sample: peripheral blood. The CDR3 DNA reads as TGTGCCAGCAGCCACGGAAGCGGGGGGCTAAACTACGAGCAGTACTTC. Its translation is CASSHGSGGLNYEQYF.